These 30 T cell receptor beta chains were all obtained from the same sample, sequenced in a study of cytomegalovirus exposure and HLA in healthy donors. Primers for the PCR totalled 60 Vbeta and 13 Jbeta. Some clones are missing from TCRdb's copy, which holds only in-frame ones; the method was immunoSEQ multiplex PCR. The data show under 200,000 clones, about four fifths seen once. Source material: PBMCs. These receptors came from a woman in her forties or fifties in good health and CMV-seronegative.

The chain carries TRBV19 and TRBJ1-1; 7 nucleotides match TRBD1. Germline V lookup: CDR1 LNHDA, CDR2 SQIVND (reference sequence). The CDR3 has 16 residues. V was pared by 5 bases and J by 0 bases, with 9 bases of the junction left unmatched. CDR3 coding DNA: TGTGCCAGTAGTCCCACGACAGGGAGAATGAACACTGAAGCTTTCTTT. Protein sequence: CASSPTTGRMNTEAFF.

The chain links TRBV28 to TRBJ2-3; D uncertain. The CDR3 contains 14 residues. The V gene's germline CDR1 is MDHEN and CDR2 SYDVKM. Trimming pared 5 bases from V and 2 bases from J, leaving 11 bases between. CDR3 DNA: TGTGCCAGCAGTAGACTCCTCCTCACAGATACGCAGTATTTT. The encoded protein is CASSRLLLTDTQYF. The full variable domain, its missing parts supplied by reference TRBV28 and TRBJ2-3, is DVKVTQSSRYLVKRTGEKVFLECVQDMDHENMFWYRQDPGLGLRLIYFSYDVKMKEKGDIPEGYSVSREKKERFSLILESASTNQTSMYLCASSRLLLTDTQYFGPGTRLTVL.

The chain carries TRBV14 and TRBJ2-5, with D perhaps matching TRBD1 (6 bases). The V and J ends lost 4 bases and 1 base respectively, with 10 bases between them. This CDR3 has 14 amino acids. Germline loops: CDR1 SGHDN, CDR2 FVKESK. The CDR3 here is CASSRVDSQETQYF. As DNA, the CDR3 is TGTGCCAGCAGCCGGGTGGACAGCCAAGAGACCCAGTACTTC.

CDR3 protein: CASSEALKREGQDTQYF. The DNA for the CDR3 is TGTGCCAGCAGTGAAGCGCTTAAGCGGGAGGGCCAAGATACGCAGTATTTT. V gene TRBV2 combines with J gene TRBJ2-3; 10 bases are shared with TRBD2. Looked up from germline, CDR1 is SNHLY and CDR2 is FYNNEI. The junction had 8 bases not matched to a gene; V was cut back by 0 bases and J by 5 bases. The CDR3 spans 17 residues.

J is TRBJ2-1 and V is TRBV7-9; 11 positions match TRBD1. Trimming at V came to 4 bases and at J to 5 bases, leaving 4 bases not matched to a gene. The CDR3 consists of 15 residues. CDR1 and CDR2 from the germline V gene are SEHNR and FQNEAQ (reference sequence). The CDR3 nucleotides read TGTGCCAGCAGCTCCGGGACAGGGGGTCACAATGAGCAGTTCTTC. It yields the protein CASSSGTGGHNEQFF.

The V gene is TRBV28, the J gene TRBJ2-5; 9 bases line up with TRBD1. The CDR3 is 13 residues long. From germline, CDR1 is MDHEN and CDR2 SYDVKM. The CDR3 reads CAILQGAWETQYF. The DNA for the CDR3 is TGTGCAATTTTACAGGGGGCCTGGGAGACCCAGTACTTC.

The CDR3 DNA sequence: TGCGCCAGCAGCCAAGATAGGACTAGCGGGGGCTATGAGCAGTTCTTC. Amino acids: CASSQDRTSGGYEQFF. The chain uses TRBV4-3 and TRBJ2-1; 13 nucleotides match TRBD2. Germline values: CDR1 LGHNA, CDR2 YSLEER. Trimming removed 0 bases from V and 8 bases from J; junction bases left unmatched: 4. This CDR3 comprises 16 residues.

This chain connects TRBV7-2 to TRBJ1-1; 7 bases match TRBD1. CDR1 is SGHTA, CDR2 FQGNSA, per germline. The CDR3 has 14 amino acids. The V segment lost 7 bases and the J segment 1 base; nucleotides outside the gene matches: 6. The CDR3 is CASTLRGQNTEAFF. For the CDR3, the DNA is TGTGCCAGCACCCTAAGGGGGCAGAACACTGAAGCTTTCTTT.

J is TRBJ2-4 and V is TRBV5-1; 8 bases fit TRBD1. This CDR3 contains 14 residues. The germline gives CDR1 SGHRS, CDR2 YFSETQ. Trimming at V came to 0 bases and at J to 7 bases, leaving 3 bases not matched to a gene. In nucleotides, the CDR3 is TGCGCCAGCAGCTTGGGACAGGGGAACAACATTCAGTACTTC. Encoded protein: CASSLGQGNNIQYF.

The rearrangement joins TRBV5-1 to TRBJ1-3; D uncertain. The CDR3 extends over 18 amino acids. V lost 0 bases to trimming and J lost 2 bases, with 18 bases between them. Germline V lookup: CDR1 SGHRS, CDR2 YFSETQ. The CDR3 loop is CASSLEVGREFAGNTIYF. The DNA of the CDR3 is TGCGCCAGCAGCTTGGAAGTTGGGAGGGAGTTTGCTGGAAACACCATATATTTT.

V is TRBV2 and J is TRBJ2-7; 7 positions agree with TRBD2. Germline assignment: CDR1 SNHLY and CDR2 FYNNEI. Unmatched junction bases numbered 21, after V lost 6 bases and J lost 4 bases. The CDR3 totals 18 residues. The CDR3 region is CASRATASGGSLWYEQYF. The CDR3 DNA reads as TGTGCCAGCAGAGCGACAGCATCAGGCGGGAGTCTCTGGTACGAGCAGTACTTC.

This chain joins TRBV30 and TRBJ1-1; TRBD1 aligns across 7 bases. From germline, CDR1 is GTSNPN and CDR2 SVGIG (reference sequence). This CDR3 region has 16 residues. Losses at the gene ends were 3 bases for V and 1 base for J; bases not matched to a gene: 11. CDR3 sequence (DNA): TGTGCCTGGAGCGCAGGACAGGCTCCAACGAACACTGAAGCTTTCTTT. This sequence encodes CAWSAGQAPTNTEAFF.

J is TRBJ1-1 and V is TRBV18; 8 bases agree with TRBD1. Germline CDR1 is KGHSH and CDR2 is LQKENI. This CDR3 has 14 amino acids. The junction had 8 bases not matched to a gene; V was cut back by 5 bases and J by 6 bases. CDR3: CASSINTGGAEAFF. In DNA form, the CDR3 reads TGTGCCAGCTCAATTAACACAGGGGGAGCTGAAGCTTTCTTT. Full variable domain (rest looked up from reference TRBV18 and TRBJ1-1): NAGVMQNPRHLVRRRGQEARLRCSPMKGHSHVYWYRQLPEEGLKFMVYLQKENIIDESGMPKERFSAEFPKEGPSILRIQQVVRGDSAAYFCASSINTGGAEAFFGQGTRLTVV.

This chain uses TRBV7-2 with TRBJ2-5, with 10 bases that match TRBD2. The J call is doubtful: the DNA matches TRBJ2-7 better. Germline V lookup: CDR1 SGHTA, CDR2 FQGNSA. The CDR3 totals 15 residues. The CDR3: CASSQRGGGPYEQYF. CDR3 nucleotide sequence: TGTGCCAGCAGCCAGCGGGGGGGAGGCCCCTACGAGCAGTACTTC.

The chain has TRBV5-6 and TRBJ2-1; D possibly corresponds to TRBD2 (5 bases). Germline V gives CDR1 SGHDT, CDR2 YYEEEE. This CDR3 is built from 13 residues. V lost 3 bases and J 6 bases, leaving 10 bases between the germline ends. The CDR3 nucleotides read TGTGCCAGCAGCTCCCGGGGTGGCAATGAGCAGTTCTTC. Its translation is CASSSRGGNEQFF.

The rearrangement uses TRBV6-1 and TRBJ1-1; D unresolved. Germline V lookup: CDR1 MNHNS, CDR2 SASEGT. Between the trimmed V and J ends, which lost 2 bases and 1 base, there was a span of 2 bases. The length of the CDR3 is 12 residues. The CDR3 loop is CASSEQNTEAFF. The CDR3 DNA follows: TGTGCCAGCAGTGAACAGAACACTGAAGCTTTCTTT.

The V call is TRBV30, the J call TRBJ1-5; no reliable D call. The CDR3 consists of 14 residues. Germline assignment: CDR1 GTSNPN and CDR2 SVGIG (reference sequence). Trimming left V 4 bases short and J 0 bases short, with 10 bases between. The CDR3, as DNA: TGTGCCTGGACCACAGCCGCTAGCAATCAGCCCCAGCATTTT. As protein: CAWTTAASNQPQHF.

This sequence joins TRBV9 and TRBJ2-7, with 12 bases identical to TRBD1. The CDR3 loop spans 16 amino acids. Germline lookup yields CDR1 SGDLS and CDR2 YYNGEE. With 0 bases clipped from V and 3 bases from J, the junction kept 4 bases outside the gene matches. The CDR3, as DNA: TGTGCCAGCAGCGTAGGGGGGACAGGGGGCAGCTACGAGCAGTACTTC. It is translated as CASSVGGTGGSYEQYF.

This rearrangement joins TRBV15 to TRBJ1-5, with D perhaps matching TRBD1 (6 bases). This CDR3 contains 15 residues. Deletions cut 3 bases from V and 0 bases from J, with 9 bases between. CDR1 is LNHNV, CDR2 YYDKDF, per germline (reference sequence). CDR3 DNA sequence: TGTGCCACCAGCAGGGGACAAGCTAGCAATCAGCCCCAGCATTTT. It codes for CATSRGQASNQPQHF. The variable domain in full, with the rest retrieved from reference TRBV15 and TRBJ1-5, is DAMVIQNPRYQVTQFGKPVTLSCSQTLNHNVMYWYQQKSSQAPKLLFHYYDKDFNNEADTPDNFQSRRPNTSFCFLDIRSPGLGDTAMYLCATSRGQASNQPQHFGDGTRLSIL.

The J gene is TRBJ2-3, the V gene TRBV29-1; 7 bases match TRBD2. Trimming removed 0 bases from V and 1 base from J; junction bases left unmatched: 1. CDR1 and CDR2 from the germline V gene are SQVTM and ANQGSEA. CDR3 length: 14 amino acids. CDR3 nucleotides: TGCAGCGTTGAAGATGCGGGGGGCACAGATACGCAGTATTTT. Residues: CSVEDAGGTDTQYF.

The table lists this clone with a few counts. The V and J genes are TRBV5-1 and TRBJ2-3, with D perhaps matching TRBD2 (6 bases). This CDR3 has 15 residues. Germline V gene lookup returns CDR1 SGHRS and CDR2 YFSETQ. Trimming left V 1 base short and J 6 bases short, with 15 bases between. The CDR3 protein is CASSLTSRTADTQYF. The CDR3 nucleotides are TGCGCCAGCAGCTTGACTAGCAGGACTGCTGATACGCAGTATTTT.

This sequence joins TRBV5-4 and TRBJ2-6; no reliable D call. V lost 4 bases to trimming and J lost 0 bases, with 8 bases between them. The CDR3 consists of 15 residues. Per the germline V gene, CDR1 is SGHNT and CDR2 is YYREEE (reference sequence). CDR3 DNA: TGTGCCAGCAGCACTCCCGACTCTGGGGCCAACGTCCTGACTTTC. Translated: CASSTPDSGANVLTF.

This clone was counted a single time. The chain joins TRBV7-8 to TRBJ2-1; D is perhaps TRBD2 (7 bases). CDR3 length: 11 residues. V lost 3 bases, J lost 15 bases, and 12 bases lay in between. Per germline, CDR1 SGHVS and CDR2 FQNEAQ. The CDR3 nucleotides read TGTGCCAGCAGCTTGGGGGGGGCCGCGTTCTTC. Protein product: CASSLGGAAFF.

The chain employs TRBV5-6 and TRBJ2-7; TRBD1 agrees at 10 bases. This CDR3 contains 16 residues. CDR1 and CDR2 (germline): SGHDT, YYEEEE. J was trimmed by 5 bases and V by 4 bases; bases with no gene match: 12. CDR3 in DNA: TGTGCCAGCAGCGGGTGGGACAGGGGAGGTAGGAACGAGCAGTACTTC. Protein product: CASSGWDRGGRNEQYF.

The chain couples TRBV28 to TRBJ2-4; perhaps TRBD2 as D (6 bases). The germline CDR1 and CDR2 sequences are MDHEN and SYDVKM. This CDR3 contains 16 residues. Trimming left V 8 bases short and J 0 bases short, with 17 bases between. The CDR3 is CASGGLSTLAKNIQYF. The CDR3 nucleotides are TGTGCCAGCGGGGGACTCTCCACACTAGCCAAAAACATTCAGTACTTC.

In its sample, this clone was seen a few times. The rearrangement links TRBV5-1 to TRBJ1-3; D unresolved. This CDR3 has 13 residues. V shed 3 bases and J shed 0 bases, with 4 bases lying between them. CDR1 is SGHRS, CDR2 YFSETQ, per germline. CDR3 sequence reads: CASSSNSGNTIYF. In nucleotides, the CDR3 is TGCGCCAGCAGCTCCAACTCTGGAAACACCATATATTTT.

This clone was recorded a few times. The CDR3 region is CASSQDLRGLIGAFF. In DNA form, the CDR3 reads TGTGCCAGCAGCCAAGATCTCAGGGGTTTGATAGGAGCTTTCTTT. The rearrangement joins TRBV4-2 to TRBJ1-1; tentative D call: TRBD1 (6 bases). V was clipped by 0 bases and J by 10 bases, with 18 bases between them. Germline assignment: CDR1 LGHNA and CDR2 YNFKEQ. The CDR3 runs 15 residues.

The J gene is TRBJ1-1, the V gene TRBV15, with TRBD1 matching 9 bases. Germline V lookup: CDR1 LNHNV, CDR2 YYDKDF (reference sequence). There are 15 residues in the CDR3. Trimming took 0 bases from V and 5 from J; bases not matched to a gene: 4. CDR3 residues: CATSRETGGWTEAFF. Here the CDR3 DNA reads TGTGCCACCAGCAGAGAAACAGGGGGCTGGACTGAAGCTTTCTTT.

This clone has more than one count but fewer than ten. The chain has TRBV7-2 and TRBJ2-3, with TRBD2 matching 12 bases. The CDR3 runs to 14 residues. V lost 4 bases, J lost 12 bases, and 8 bases stayed unmatched. CDR1 and CDR2 (germline): SGHTA, FQGNSA. Here the CDR3 reads CASSSRLAGEVQYF. The CDR3 nucleotides read TGTGCCAGCAGCTCCCGACTAGCGGGAGAAGTTCAGTATTTT.

The chain links TRBV7-9 to TRBJ2-7; no definite D call. This CDR3 contains 11 residues. CDR1 and CDR2 (germline): SEHNR, FQNEAQ (reference sequence). V was shortened by 3 bases and J by 4 bases, with 4 bases between the two germline ends. CDR3 sequence reads: CASSFPYEQYF. DNA for the CDR3: TGTGCCAGCAGCTTCCCTTACGAGCAGTACTTC.